This TCR beta chain is drawn from a study of blood T cell repertoires in COVID-19. Study in general: Samples taken during acute and convalescent COVID-19 were collected in the United States, Italy and Spain.

Germline V CDR1 and CDR2: SNHLY, FYNNEI. The ends lost 5 bases at V and 4 bases at J; junction bases unmatched: 7. The CDR3 covers 15 residues. Generated by immunoSEQ multiplex PCR, the TCRdb table keeps only in-frame clones and is missing some. The data contain 200,000 to 250,000 clones, approximately 78% of them singletons. V is TRBV2 and J is TRBJ1-2, with TRBD1 matching over 10 bases. Material for sequencing was peripheral blood. The sequence derives from a woman in her 70s with COVID-19, enrolled during active disease. CDR3 loop: CASSSRQGAPYGYTF. CDR3 bases: TGTGCCAGCAGTTCTAGACAGGGGGCCCCCTATGGCTACACCTTC.